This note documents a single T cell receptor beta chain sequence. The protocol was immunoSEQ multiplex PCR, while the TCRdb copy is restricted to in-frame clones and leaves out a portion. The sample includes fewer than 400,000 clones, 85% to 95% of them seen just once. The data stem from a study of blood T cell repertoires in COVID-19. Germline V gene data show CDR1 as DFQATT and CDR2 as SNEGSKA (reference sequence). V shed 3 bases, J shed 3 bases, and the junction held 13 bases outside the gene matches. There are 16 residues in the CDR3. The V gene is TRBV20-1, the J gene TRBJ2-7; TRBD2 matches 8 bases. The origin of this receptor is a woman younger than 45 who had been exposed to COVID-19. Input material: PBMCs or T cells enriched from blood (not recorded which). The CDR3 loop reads CSASRAGASLGYEQYF. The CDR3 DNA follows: TGCAGTGCTAGTCGAGCGGGGGCCTCACTAGGCTACGAGCAGTACTTC.